This T cell receptor beta chain was sequenced during a study of regulatory T cells in long-lasting Graves disease. Findings and caveats of the study: Accuracy may have suffered from the small sample size. The researchers studied only peripheral blood, not thyroid tissue. Preferential use of TRBV28, TRBJ1-2 and TRBJ2-5 was seen in persistent disease.

A word on this clonotype: Its antigen is unknown. A much larger clone lies one base from this, so it may be a read error.

In building TCR beta libraries, iRepertoire HTBI primers were used together with Arm-PCR of CDR3 regions. TCRdb reprocessed the multiplex PCR reads via MiXCR and lists one record per CDR3 protein. The sample contains some 430,000 distinct CDR3 sequences, roughly 21% of which appear only once. Stated time point: persistent/refractory GD, antithyroid drugs over 5 years with positive TRAb. With RNA extracted from PBMCs as input, the TCR library was made. A roughly 8.7-milliliter sample of peripheral blood was drawn into EDTA tubes. Germline assignment: CDR1 KGHDR and CDR2 SFDVKD. This CDR3 has 14 amino acids.

The clonotype was recovered from a female donor with Graves disease. The sample consisted of peripheral blood mononuclear cells (PBMCs), taken when the disease was refractory, from a patient treated with antithyroid drugs. The rearrangement uses TRBV24-1 and TRBJ2-1, with D maybe TRBD1 (5 bases). CDR3 coding DNA: TGTGCCACCAGTGGTTTGGGGCACTCGAATGAGCAGTTCTTC. Translation: CATSGLGHSNEQFF.